A single sample is the source of the 6 T cell receptor beta chains below, sequenced in a study of shared clonotypes between healthy human individuals (TCRdb year 2020). Libraries were constructed by the immunoSEQ multiplex PCR assay. The table was pulled from immuneACCESS by TCRdb, which kept in-frame rearrangements only. Such tables lose some clones; where checked, under half of the loss comes from unresolved V genes, and the rest has no known cause. In all, the sample holds about 2 million clones, and about 95% of those were seen once. The ten largest clonotypes hold more than 0.9% of the sample. CD8 naive samples consisted of CD45RO-negative cells that were positively selected for CCR7, yielding a CD45RA+CCR7+ population without TemRA cells. Sequencing input: naive CD8+ T cells sorted from blood. Explained via the paper, the cell subset or site label denotes: CD45RA+CCR7+. Every receptor here comes from a man between 18 and 29 years old in good health.

V and J are TRBV29-1 and TRBJ2-7; unclear D gene. Germline loops: CDR1 SQVTM, CDR2 ANQGSEA. The V gene lost 0 bases and the J gene lost 0 bases, with 6 bases spanning the gap. The length of the CDR3 is 13 residues. CDR3 region: CSVEDLSSYEQYF. The CDR3, as DNA: TGCAGCGTTGAAGATCTGAGCTCCTACGAGCAGTACTTC.

The rearrangement uses TRBV7-9 and TRBJ1-3; D remains ambiguous. CDR1 SEHNR and CDR2 FQNEAQ come from the germline V gene (reference sequence). The V and J ends lost 2 bases and 2 bases respectively, with 10 bases between them. This CDR3 spans 15 amino acids. The DNA for the CDR3 is TGTGCCAGCAGCTTAAGCATTGATCCTGGAAACACCATATATTTT. Encoded protein: CASSLSIDPGNTIYF. The whole variable domain, remainder taken from reference TRBV7-9 and TRBJ1-3, is DTGVSQNPRHKITKRGQNVTFRCDPISEHNRLYWYRQTLGQGPEFLTYFQNEAQLEKSRLLSDRFSAERPKGSFSTLEIQRTEQGDSAMYLCASSLSIDPGNTIYFGEGSWLTVV.

This clone came up once. The V gene is TRBV27, the J gene TRBJ2-1; D is unclear. The V end lost 5 bases, the J end lost 5 bases, and 19 bases lay between the germline ends. CDR1 MNHEY and CDR2 SMNVEV come from the germline V gene (reference sequence). The CDR3 extends over 16 amino acids. CDR3 DNA sequence: TGTGCCAGCAGTCCCCCCACGGACGGTAAAGACAATGAGCAGTTCTTC. Translating gives CASSPPTDGKDNEQFF.

This sequence joins TRBV13 and TRBJ2-1, with 8 bases aligning to TRBD2. With V trimmed by 4 bases and J by 4 bases, 12 bases remained unmatched. This CDR3 is 17 amino acids long. Germline assignment: CDR1 PRHDT and CDR2 FYEKMQ (reference sequence). The CDR3 sequence: CASSSSGTSGVYNEQFF. CDR3 DNA: TGTGCCAGCAGCTCCTCAGGAACTAGCGGAGTTTACAATGAGCAGTTCTTC.

The chain is built from TRBV7-2 and TRBJ2-7; the D call may be TRBD1 or TRBD2 (7 bases each). Per the germline V gene, CDR1 is SGHTA and CDR2 is FQGNSA. The ends were cut back, 1 base at V and 4 bases at J, with 14 bases in the middle. This CDR3 spans 15 amino acids. The CDR3 region is CASSLEGGGLYEQYF. The CDR3 DNA reads TGTGCCAGCAGCTTAGAGGGAGGGGGCCTATACGAGCAGTACTTC.

This clone was counted once. The chain recombines TRBV2 with TRBJ1-4; no definite D call. Germline-derived CDR1 and CDR2 are SNHLY and FYNNEI. Trimming removed 6 bases at V and 0 bases at J, with 11 bases between. The CDR3 loop spans 15 amino acids. In nucleotides, the CDR3 is TGTGCCAGCAGAGAGGATAGGGCAACTAATGAAAAACTGTTTTTT. Protein: CASREDRATNEKLFF.